A single sample is the source of the 23 T cell receptor beta chains below, sequenced in a study of T-cell reconstitution after alpha-beta-depleted transplantation in children. Researchers prepared the TCRbeta library using unique molecular identifiers, the study reports. MiXCR, applied by TCRdb to the PCR reads, yields one record per CDR3 protein. The table lists about 580,000 distinct CDR3 sequences, 20% to 30% of them singletons. Sequenced here: PBMCs, sampled before TCRalphabeta/CD19-depleted stem cell transplant. The receptors shown here come from a boy under three years old with Wiskott-Aldrich syndrome, due to receive a stem cell transplant.

In this sample, this clonotype turned up once. The rearrangement joins TRBV5-5 to TRBJ2-7; no reliable D call. Between the trimmed V and J ends, which lost 1 base and 3 bases, there was a span of 11 bases. The CDR3 is made up of 14 amino acids. The germline V gene encodes CDR1 SGHKS and CDR2 YYEKEE (reference sequence). CDR3 sequence: CASSLRGTDYEQYF. The CDR3 coding sequence is TGTGCCAGCAGCTTGAGAGGAACTGACTACGAGCAGTACTTC. The full variable domain, in which reference TRBV5-5 and TRBJ2-7 provide the parts outside the CDR3, is DAGVTQSPTHLIKTRGQQVTLRCSPISGHKSVSWYQQVLGQGPQFIFQYYEKEERGRGNFPDRFSARQFPNYSSELNVNALLLGDSALYLCASSLRGTDYEQYFGPGTRLTVT.

This clonotype was recorded a few times. This chain links TRBV5-1 with TRBJ1-6; no clear D gene. CDR1 is SGHRS and CDR2 is YFSETQ in the germline V gene. V gave up 3 bases and J gave up 7 bases, with 14 bases separating them. CDR3 size: 15 residues. The CDR3 DNA is TGCGCCAGCAGCTCGGGGTCTTTGGAGAATTCACCCCTCCACTTT. Amino acid sequence: CASSSGSLENSPLHF. Full variable domain (rest looked up from reference TRBV5-1 and TRBJ1-6): KAGVTQTPRYLIKTRGQQVTLSCSPISGHRSVSWYQQTPGQGLQFLFEYFSETQRNKGNFPGRFSGRQFSNSRSEMNVSTLELGDSALYLCASSSGSLENSPLHFGNGTRLTVT.

The rearrangement uses TRBV20-1 and TRBJ1-2, with a weak D call TRBD1 (6 bases). The length of the CDR3 is 14 residues. Trimming shortened V by 0 bases and J by 7 bases, and 15 bases separated the two germline ends. From germline, CDR1 is DFQATT and CDR2 SNEGSKA (reference sequence). The CDR3 sequence is CSARDEGGVGGYTF. The DNA for the CDR3 is TGCAGTGCTAGAGATGAGGGGGGTGTCGGTGGCTACACCTTC.

This chain uses TRBV25-1 with TRBJ1-2; unclear D gene. This CDR3 has 13 amino acids. V shed 0 bases and J shed 4 bases, with 6 bases lying between them. Germline V gene sequence: CDR1 MGHDK, CDR2 SYGVNS. The CDR3 coding sequence is TGTGCCAGCAGTGAATATTCAGGCTATGGCTACACCTTC. Its translation is CASSEYSGYGYTF.

This clonotype has more than one count but fewer than ten. V and J are TRBV20-1 and TRBJ2-2, with TRBD2 matching 7 bases. The germline gives CDR1 DFQATT, CDR2 SNEGSKA (reference sequence). This CDR3 contains 15 residues. With V trimmed by 0 bases and J by 7 bases, 8 bases remained unmatched. The CDR3 loop is CSARDYRRELGELFF. CDR3 coding DNA: TGCAGTGCTAGAGATTATCGGCGGGAGCTCGGGGAGCTGTTTTTT.

This clonotype was counted only a few times. The J gene is TRBJ2-6, the V gene TRBV7-6; D unresolved. Trimming stripped 1 base from V and 5 bases from J, with 12 bases between. Germline V lookup: CDR1 SGHVS, CDR2 FNYEAQ. The CDR3 has 16 amino acids. CDR3 residues: CASSLDPAGWANVLTF. The CDR3 DNA reads TGTGCCAGCAGCTTAGACCCGGCTGGTTGGGCCAACGTCCTGACTTTC.

The chain carries TRBV29-1 and TRBJ1-2; TRBD1 aligns across 7 bases. V was pared by 4 bases and J by 5 bases, with 10 bases of the junction left unmatched. The CDR3 has 14 residues. Germline lookup yields CDR1 SQVTM and CDR2 ANQGSEA. The CDR3 DNA reads as TGCAGCGTTGCTTTGGAAGGGGGCAATTATGGCTACACCTTC. Protein product: CSVALEGGNYGYTF.

The DNA for the CDR3 is TGCGCCAGCAGCCCGGGGGCAGGGGCAGGTCTCTACGAGCAGTACTTC. Translation: CASSPGAGAGLYEQYF. The chain employs TRBV5-1 and TRBJ2-7, with D possibly being TRBD1 or TRBD2 (6 bases each). Germline assignment: CDR1 SGHRS and CDR2 YFSETQ. Trimming cost V 4 bases and J 3 bases, with 20 bases left between them. This CDR3 contains 16 residues. Looking up the rest from reference TRBV5-1 and TRBJ2-7 gives the full variable domain: KAGVTQTPRYLIKTRGQQVTLSCSPISGHRSVSWYQQTPGQGLQFLFEYFSETQRNKGNFPGRFSGRQFSNSRSEMNVSTLELGDSALYLCASSPGAGAGLYEQYFGPGTRLTVT.

This clonotype showed up just a few times. This sequence joins TRBV20-1 and TRBJ2-7; TRBD1 agrees at 10 bases. Germline CDR1 DFQATT, CDR2 SNEGSKA (reference sequence). The CDR3 is made up of 15 amino acids. V gave up 6 bases and J gave up 7 bases; unmatched junction bases: 15. CDR3 loop: CSADPGTGVPGEQYF. CDR3 coding DNA: TGCAGTGCCGACCCCGGGACAGGGGTACCGGGGGAGCAGTACTTC.

V usage is TRBV7-9 and J usage is TRBJ2-3; maybe TRBD2 (5 bases). The germline V gene has CDR1 SEHNR and CDR2 FQNEAQ (reference sequence). This CDR3 contains 17 residues. V was trimmed by 1 base and J by 3 bases, leaving 17 bases between them. This CDR3 reads CASSLVRSEEATDTQYF. The CDR3 nucleotides are TGTGCCAGCAGCTTAGTCCGAAGCGAGGAGGCTACAGATACGCAGTATTTT.

The chain links TRBV20-1 to TRBJ1-2, with unresolved D. The ends were cut back, 3 bases at V and 4 bases at J, with 9 bases in the middle. The CDR3 contains 12 residues. The germline V gene has CDR1 DFQATT and CDR2 SNEGSKA (reference sequence). The CDR3 sequence is CSASKGVYGYTF. In nucleotides, the CDR3 is TGCAGTGCTAGTAAAGGCGTCTATGGCTACACCTTC.

V usage is TRBV5-1 and J usage is TRBJ1-2; no firm D call. The CDR3 contains 13 residues. V shed 6 bases and J shed 1 base, with 10 bases lying between them. Germline CDR1 is SGHRS and CDR2 is YFSETQ. CDR3 DNA: TGCGCCAGCACCGGGCCAAATAACTATGGCTACACCTTC. It codes for CASTGPNNYGYTF.

This clonotype was seen only a few times. The chain is built from TRBV5-1 and TRBJ2-5, with D possibly being TRBD1 or TRBD2 (6 bases each). V lost 6 bases, J lost 5 bases, and 17 bases lay in between. Germline CDR1 is SGHRS and CDR2 is YFSETQ. The CDR3 spans 14 residues. CDR3 in amino acids: CASTISGEEETQYF. For the CDR3, the DNA is TGCGCCAGCACCATTTCAGGGGAGGAGGAGACCCAGTACTTC.

The chain carries TRBV9 and TRBJ2-5; D unclear. The V gene's germline CDR1 is SGDLS and CDR2 YYNGEE. The V end was cut by 0 bases, the J end by 5 bases, with 11 bases between. The CDR3 is 14 residues long. CDR3 coding DNA: TGTGCCAGCAGCGTAGTTCCCAGTTCCGAGACCCAGTACTTC. This translates into CASSVVPSSETQYF.

V and J are TRBV27 and TRBJ2-1; D is unresolved. The CDR3 has 13 residues. Germline CDR1 reads MNHEY; CDR2 reads SMNVEV (reference sequence). With 5 bases removed from V and 7 bases from J, the gap between germline ends came to 12 bases. This CDR3 reads CASSPAPYNEQFF. As DNA, the CDR3 is TGTGCCAGCAGTCCCGCCCCTTATAATGAGCAGTTCTTC.

This clonotype was seen once. V gene TRBV6-2 or TRBV6-3 combines with J gene TRBJ2-3; 13 nucleotides line up with TRBD2. The V segment lost 6 bases and the J segment 1 base; nucleotides outside the gene matches: 16. There are 20 residues in the CDR3. The germline CDR1 and CDR2 sequences are MNHEY and SVGEGT. The CDR3 DNA is TGTGCCAGCAGCCCTCGGACTAGCGGGAGTCCTCGTCTGGGCACAGATACGCAGTATTTT. As protein: CASSPRTSGSPRLGTDTQYF.

This clonotype has a handful of counts. The rearrangement joins TRBV28 to TRBJ2-1; D may be TRBD2 (5 bases). The CDR3 extends over 12 amino acids. V lost 6 bases to trimming and J lost 9 bases, with 12 bases between them. Germline CDR1 MDHEN, CDR2 SYDVKM. CDR3 DNA: TGTGCCAGCAGCCAACGGAGGAGTGAGCAGTTCTTC. Encoded protein: CASSQRRSEQFF. The full variable domain, in which reference TRBV28 and TRBJ2-1 provide the parts outside the CDR3, is DVKVTQSSRYLVKRTGEKVFLECVQDMDHENMFWYRQDPGLGLRLIYFSYDVKMKEKGDIPEGYSVSREKKERFSLILESASTNQTSMYLCASSQRRSEQFFGPGTRLTVL.

This clonotype was found a few times. The CDR3 here is CSAPGASGSYEQYF. In DNA, the CDR3 is TGCAGTGCTCCTGGGGCTAGCGGGAGCTACGAGCAGTACTTC. The chain carries TRBV20-1 and TRBJ2-7, with 10 bases aligning to TRBD2. The CDR3 covers 14 residues. V lost 5 bases to trimming and J lost 3 bases; unmatched junction nucleotides: 7. Germline CDR1 DFQATT, CDR2 SNEGSKA (reference sequence).

This clonotype was seen a few times. V usage is TRBV20-1 and J usage is TRBJ2-1; perhaps TRBD2 as D (7 bases). The V gene's germline CDR1 is DFQATT and CDR2 SNEGSKA (reference sequence). This CDR3 is 12 amino acids long. Trimming left V 7 bases short and J 8 bases short, with 15 bases between. The DNA of the CDR3 is TGCAGTGTTGAGGGGGGGGCGGATGAGCAGTTCTTC. This sequence encodes CSVEGGADEQFF.

This rearrangement joins TRBV12-3 or TRBV12-4 to TRBJ2-1; D is perhaps TRBD2 (5 bases). This CDR3 has 15 amino acids. Trimming removed 4 bases from V and 2 bases from J, with 12 bases in between. CDR3 in DNA: TGTGCCAGCAGTTCCAGGACTCCCCCCTACAATGAGCAGTTCTTC. It translates to CASSSRTPPYNEQFF.

This clonotype appeared a few times. The V gene is TRBV24-1, the J gene TRBJ2-3; no clear D. This CDR3 is built from 13 residues. V lost 4 bases to trimming and J lost 0 bases, with 4 bases between them. Germline CDR1 and CDR2: KGHDR and SFDVKD. The CDR3 here is CATSDASTDTQYF. CDR3 coding DNA: TGTGCCACCAGTGACGCTAGCACAGATACGCAGTATTTT.

This clonotype has more than one count but fewer than ten. The J gene is TRBJ2-1, the V gene TRBV7-2; D gene ambiguous. The V and J ends lost 1 base and 10 bases respectively, with 8 bases between them. There are 12 residues in the CDR3. Germline V CDR1 and CDR2: SGHTA, FQGNSA. The CDR3 loop is CASSLGSREQFF. The CDR3 region has the DNA TGTGCCAGCAGCTTAGGTTCCAGGGAGCAGTTCTTC.

A single count supports this clonotype. A read error may account for a junction end that differs from germline. The rearrangement uses TRBV12-3 or TRBV12-4 and TRBJ2-5, with 7 bases that match TRBD1. This CDR3 has 12 amino acids. The CDR3 region has the DNA TGTGCCAGCAGTCCAGGGGGAGAGACCCACTACTTC. Its protein product is CASSPGGETHYF.